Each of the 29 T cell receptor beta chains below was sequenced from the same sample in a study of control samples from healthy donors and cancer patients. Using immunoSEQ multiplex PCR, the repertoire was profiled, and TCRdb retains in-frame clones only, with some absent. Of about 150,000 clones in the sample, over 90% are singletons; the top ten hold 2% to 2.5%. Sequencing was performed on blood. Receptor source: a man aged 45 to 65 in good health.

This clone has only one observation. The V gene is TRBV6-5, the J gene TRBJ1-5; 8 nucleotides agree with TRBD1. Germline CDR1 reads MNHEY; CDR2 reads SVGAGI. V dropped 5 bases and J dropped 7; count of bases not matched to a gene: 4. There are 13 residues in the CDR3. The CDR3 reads CASSQTGVQPQHF. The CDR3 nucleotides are TGTGCCAGCAGTCAGACAGGGGTCCAGCCCCAGCATTTT.

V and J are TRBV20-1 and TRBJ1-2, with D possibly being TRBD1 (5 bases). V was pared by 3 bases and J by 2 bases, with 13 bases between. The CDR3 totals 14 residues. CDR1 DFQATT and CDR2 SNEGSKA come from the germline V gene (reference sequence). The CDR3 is CSASETEINYGYTF. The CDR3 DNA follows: TGCAGTGCTAGTGAGACAGAGATAAACTATGGCTACACCTTC.

The CDR3 nucleotides are TGTGCCTGGAGTGAAGGGGTTCAAGAGACCCAGTACTTC. This encodes CAWSEGVQETQYF. The V gene is TRBV30, the J gene TRBJ2-5, with D maybe TRBD1 (5 bases). Germline V gives CDR1 GTSNPN, CDR2 SVGIG (reference sequence). The CDR3 runs 13 residues. V was clipped by 1 base and J by 2 bases, with 8 bases between them.

CDR3 amino acids: CASSYKYGNTIYF. The CDR3 DNA reads TGTGCCAGCAGTTATAAATATGGAAACACCATATATTTT. This rearrangement joins TRBV27 to TRBJ1-3, with D hard to call. V lost 4 bases and J lost 3, with 7 bases in between. The CDR3 spans 13 residues. Germline V gene lookup returns CDR1 MNHEY and CDR2 SMNVEV (reference sequence).

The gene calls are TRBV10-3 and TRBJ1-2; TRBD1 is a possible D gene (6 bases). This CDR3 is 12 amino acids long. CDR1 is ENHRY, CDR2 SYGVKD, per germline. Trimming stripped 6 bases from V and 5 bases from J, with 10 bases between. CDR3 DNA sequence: TGTGCCATCAGCCCTGGACAGTATGGCTACACCTTC. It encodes CAISPGQYGYTF.

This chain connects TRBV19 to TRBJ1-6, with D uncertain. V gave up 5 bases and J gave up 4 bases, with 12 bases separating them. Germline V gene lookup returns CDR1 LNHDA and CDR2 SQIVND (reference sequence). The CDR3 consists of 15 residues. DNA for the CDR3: TGTGCCAGTAGTGCCCCTACTGGTTATAATTCACCCCTCCACTTT. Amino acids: CASSAPTGYNSPLHF. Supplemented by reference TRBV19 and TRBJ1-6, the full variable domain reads DGGITQSPKYLFRKEGQNVTLSCEQNLNHDAMYWYRQDPGQGLRLIYYSQIVNDFQKGDIAEGYSVSREKKESFPLTVTSAQKNPTAFYLCASSAPTGYNSPLHFGNGTRLTVT.

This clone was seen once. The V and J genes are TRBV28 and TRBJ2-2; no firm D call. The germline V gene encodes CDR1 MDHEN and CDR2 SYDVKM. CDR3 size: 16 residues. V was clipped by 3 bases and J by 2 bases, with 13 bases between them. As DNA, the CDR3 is TGTGCCAGCAGTTTTCATGGGCTGAGTAACACCGGGGAGCTGTTTTTT. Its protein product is CASSFHGLSNTGELFF.

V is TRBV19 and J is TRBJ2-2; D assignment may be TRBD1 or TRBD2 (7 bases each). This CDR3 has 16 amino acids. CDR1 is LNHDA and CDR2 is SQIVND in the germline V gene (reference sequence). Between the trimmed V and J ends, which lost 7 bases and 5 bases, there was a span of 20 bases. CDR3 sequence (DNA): TGTGCCAGTACCCCGTGGGGAGGGGGCAGGACCGGGGAGCTGTTTTTT. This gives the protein CASTPWGGGRTGELFF.

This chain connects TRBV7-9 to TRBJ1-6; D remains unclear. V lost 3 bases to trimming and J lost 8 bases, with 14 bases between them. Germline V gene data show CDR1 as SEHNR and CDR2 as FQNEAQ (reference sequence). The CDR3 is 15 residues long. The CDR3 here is CASSFYSTPHSPLHF. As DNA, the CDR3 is TGTGCCAGCAGCTTCTACTCGACGCCACATTCACCCCTCCACTTT.

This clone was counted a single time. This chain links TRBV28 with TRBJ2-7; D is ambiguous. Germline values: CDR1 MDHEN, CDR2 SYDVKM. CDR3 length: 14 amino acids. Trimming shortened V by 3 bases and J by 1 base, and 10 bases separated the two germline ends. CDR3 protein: CASSFEARSYEQYF. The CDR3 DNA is TGTGCCAGCAGTTTTGAGGCCAGGTCCTACGAGCAGTACTTC.

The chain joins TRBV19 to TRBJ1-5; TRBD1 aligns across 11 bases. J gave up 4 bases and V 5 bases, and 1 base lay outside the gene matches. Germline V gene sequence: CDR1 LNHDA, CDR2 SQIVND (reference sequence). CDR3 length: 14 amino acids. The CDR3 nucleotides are TGTGCCAGTAGTGGGACAGGGGGAAATCAGCCCCAGCATTTT. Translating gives CASSGTGGNQPQHF.

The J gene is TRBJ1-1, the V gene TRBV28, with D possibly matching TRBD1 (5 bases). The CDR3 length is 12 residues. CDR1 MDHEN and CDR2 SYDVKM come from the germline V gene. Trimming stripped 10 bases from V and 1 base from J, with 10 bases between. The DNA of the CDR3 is TGTGCCACCGGACATGCGAACACTGAAGCTTTCTTT. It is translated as CATGHANTEAFF.

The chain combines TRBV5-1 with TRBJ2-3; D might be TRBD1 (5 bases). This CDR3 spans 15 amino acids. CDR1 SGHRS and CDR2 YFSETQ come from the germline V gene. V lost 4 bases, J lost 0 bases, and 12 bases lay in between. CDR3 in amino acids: CASSPWGKSTDTQYF. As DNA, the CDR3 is TGCGCCAGCAGCCCGTGGGGCAAGAGCACAGATACGCAGTATTTT.

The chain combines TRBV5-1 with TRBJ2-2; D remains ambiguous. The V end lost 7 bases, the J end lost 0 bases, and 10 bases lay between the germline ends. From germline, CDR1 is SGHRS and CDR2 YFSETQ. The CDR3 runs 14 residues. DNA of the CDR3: TGCGCCAGCCGCAGAATAACGAACACCGGGGAGCTGTTTTTT. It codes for CASRRITNTGELFF.

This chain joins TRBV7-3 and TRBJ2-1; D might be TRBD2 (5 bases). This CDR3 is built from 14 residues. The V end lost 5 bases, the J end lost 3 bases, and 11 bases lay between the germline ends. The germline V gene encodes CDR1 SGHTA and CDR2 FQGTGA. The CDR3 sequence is CASSPGSLYNEQFF. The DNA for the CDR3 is TGTGCCAGCAGCCCGGGGTCCCTCTACAATGAGCAGTTCTTC. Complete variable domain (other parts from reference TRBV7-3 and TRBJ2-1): GAGVSQTPSNKVTEKGKYVELRCDPISGHTALYWYRQSLGQGPEFLIYFQGTGAADDSGLPNDRFFAVRPEGSVSTLKIQRTERGDSAVYLCASSPGSLYNEQFFGPGTRLTVL.

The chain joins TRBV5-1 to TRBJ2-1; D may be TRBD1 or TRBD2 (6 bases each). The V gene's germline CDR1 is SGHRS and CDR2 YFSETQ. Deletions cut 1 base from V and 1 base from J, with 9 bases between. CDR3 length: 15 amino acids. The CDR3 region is CASSLRGASYNEQFF. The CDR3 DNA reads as TGCGCCAGCAGCTTGAGGGGGGCTTCCTACAATGAGCAGTTCTTC.

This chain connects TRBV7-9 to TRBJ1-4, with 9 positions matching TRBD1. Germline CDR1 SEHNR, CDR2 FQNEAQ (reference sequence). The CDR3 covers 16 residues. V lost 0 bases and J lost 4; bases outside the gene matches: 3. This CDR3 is CASSLARDRVNEKLFF. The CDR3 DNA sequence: TGTGCCAGCAGCTTAGCACGGGACAGGGTTAATGAAAAACTGTTTTTT.

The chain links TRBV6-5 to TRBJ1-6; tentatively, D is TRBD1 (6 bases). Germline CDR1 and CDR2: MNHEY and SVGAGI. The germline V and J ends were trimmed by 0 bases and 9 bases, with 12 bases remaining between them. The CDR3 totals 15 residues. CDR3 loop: CASSYSNVGASPLHF. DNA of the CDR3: TGTGCCAGCAGTTACTCGAATGTGGGGGCTTCACCCCTCCACTTT.

DNA of the CDR3: TGCAGCGTTGTGGGTGTACCCCTCCACTTT. Encoded protein: CSVVGVPLHF. The rearrangement joins TRBV29-1 to TRBJ1-6; the D is unclear. Trimming cost V 4 bases and J 12 bases, with 7 bases left between them. Germline V gene data show CDR1 as SQVTM and CDR2 as ANQGSEA. The CDR3 totals 10 residues.

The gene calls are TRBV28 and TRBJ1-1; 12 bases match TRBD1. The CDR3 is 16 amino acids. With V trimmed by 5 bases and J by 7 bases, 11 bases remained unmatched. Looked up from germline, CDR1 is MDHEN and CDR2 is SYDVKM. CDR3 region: CASSPPGTGGWDEAFF. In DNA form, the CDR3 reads TGTGCCAGCAGTCCCCCCGGGACAGGGGGCTGGGATGAAGCTTTCTTT.

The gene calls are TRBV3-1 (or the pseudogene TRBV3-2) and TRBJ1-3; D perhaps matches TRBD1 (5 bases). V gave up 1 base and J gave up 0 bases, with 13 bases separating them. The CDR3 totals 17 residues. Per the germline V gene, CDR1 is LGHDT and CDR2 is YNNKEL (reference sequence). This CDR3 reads CASSQGTNFHSGNTIYF. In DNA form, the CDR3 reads TGTGCCAGCAGCCAAGGGACAAACTTCCACTCTGGAAACACCATATATTTT.

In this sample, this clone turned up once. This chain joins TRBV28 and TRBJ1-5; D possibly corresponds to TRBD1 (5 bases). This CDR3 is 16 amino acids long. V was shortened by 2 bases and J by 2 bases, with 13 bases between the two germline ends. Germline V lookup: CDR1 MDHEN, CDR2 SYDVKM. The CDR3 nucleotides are TGTGCCAGCAGTTTAAACAGGCAGGTGCGCAATCAGCCCCAGCATTTT. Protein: CASSLNRQVRNQPQHF. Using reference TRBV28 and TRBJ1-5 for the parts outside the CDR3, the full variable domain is DVKVTQSSRYLVKRTGEKVFLECVQDMDHENMFWYRQDPGLGLRLIYFSYDVKMKEKGDIPEGYSVSREKKERFSLILESASTNQTSMYLCASSLNRQVRNQPQHFGDGTRLSIL.

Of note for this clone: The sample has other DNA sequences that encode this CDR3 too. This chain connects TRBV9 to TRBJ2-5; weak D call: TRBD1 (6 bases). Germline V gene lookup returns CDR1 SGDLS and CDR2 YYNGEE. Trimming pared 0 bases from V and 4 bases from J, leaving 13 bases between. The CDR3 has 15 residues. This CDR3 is CASSVAVGARETQYF. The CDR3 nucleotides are TGTGCCAGCAGCGTAGCTGTGGGGGCGAGAGAGACCCAGTACTTC.

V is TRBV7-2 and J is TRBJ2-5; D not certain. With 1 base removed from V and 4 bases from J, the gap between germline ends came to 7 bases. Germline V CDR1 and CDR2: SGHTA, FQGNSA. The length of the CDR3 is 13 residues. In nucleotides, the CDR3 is TGTGCCAGCAGCTTAGAGAGGATAGAGACCCAGTACTTC. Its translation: CASSLERIETQYF. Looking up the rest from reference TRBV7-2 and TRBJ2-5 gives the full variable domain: GAGVSQSPSNKVTEKGKDVELRCDPISGHTALYWYRQSLGQGLEFLIYFQGNSAPDKSGLPSDRFSAERTGGSVSTLTIQRTQQEDSAVYLCASSLERIETQYFGPGTRLLVL.

In DNA, the CDR3 is TGTGCCAGTAGTAGGGCAAAATCTAACTATGGCTACACCTTC. Translated, it gives CASSRAKSNYGYTF. The chain uses TRBV19 and TRBJ1-2; D is undetermined. Per the germline V gene, CDR1 is LNHDA and CDR2 is SQIVND (reference sequence). CDR3 size: 14 residues. Trimming removed 4 bases from V and 0 bases from J, with 9 bases in between.

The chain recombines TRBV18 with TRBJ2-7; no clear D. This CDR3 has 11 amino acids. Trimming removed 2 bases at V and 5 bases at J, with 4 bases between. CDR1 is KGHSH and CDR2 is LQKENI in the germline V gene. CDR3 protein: CASSPENEQYF. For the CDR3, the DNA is TGTGCCAGCTCACCAGAGAACGAGCAGTACTTC.

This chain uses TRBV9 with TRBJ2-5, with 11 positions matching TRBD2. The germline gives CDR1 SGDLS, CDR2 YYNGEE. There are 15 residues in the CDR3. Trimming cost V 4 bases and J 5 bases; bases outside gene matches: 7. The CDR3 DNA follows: TGTGCCAGCAGCCGAAGTAGCGGGAGGGTCGAGACCCAGTACTTC. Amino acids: CASSRSSGRVETQYF.

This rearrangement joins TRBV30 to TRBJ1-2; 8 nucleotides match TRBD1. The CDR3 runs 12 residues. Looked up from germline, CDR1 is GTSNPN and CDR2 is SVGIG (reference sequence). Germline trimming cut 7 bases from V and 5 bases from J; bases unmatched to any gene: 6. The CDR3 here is CAYRGAGYGYTF. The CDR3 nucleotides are TGTGCCTACAGGGGGGCGGGGTATGGCTACACCTTC.

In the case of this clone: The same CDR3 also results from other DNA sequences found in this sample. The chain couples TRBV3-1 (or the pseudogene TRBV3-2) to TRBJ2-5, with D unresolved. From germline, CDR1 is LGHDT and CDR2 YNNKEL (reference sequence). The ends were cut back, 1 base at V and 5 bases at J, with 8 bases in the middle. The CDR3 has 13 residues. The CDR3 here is CASSQGYGETQYF. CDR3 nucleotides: TGTGCCAGCAGCCAAGGGTACGGTGAGACCCAGTACTTC.